This paragraph covers one T cell receptor (beta chain) sequence. The authors' processing: Researchers report that nucleated cell counts were estimated from reference gene primer amplification. Clones were sequenced by immunoSEQ multiplex PCR, and TCRdb holds only the in-frame ones, with some missing. That table gives V, J and clone size, and the DNA gave D and trimming. The sample carries some 200,000 clones, about 86% recorded once. This record belongs to a study of blood T cell repertoires in COVID-19. The wider study: Samples came from the United States, Italy and Spain, spanning acute and convalescent COVID-19. PBMCs, B-cell-depleted T cells, or T cells provided the cDNA or gDNA that made up the material.

The trim removed 3 bases at V and 1 base at J, leaving 6 bases unmatched. Germline CDR1 SGHAT, CDR2 FQNNGV. The CDR3 has 16 amino acids. This TCR was sampled from a man aged 25-45 years with active or convalescent COVID-19. The chain couples TRBV11-2 to TRBJ2-5; 9 nucleotides match TRBD2. Source material: peripheral blood. CDR3 in DNA: TGTGCCAGCAGCTTCAGGGGAGCGGGAGGCCAAGAGACCCAGTACTTC. The encoded protein is CASSFRGAGGQETQYF.